The clone carrying this T cell receptor (beta chain) was picked up many times. The CDR3 contains 15 residues. Germline CDR1 SNHLY, CDR2 FYNNEI. V gave up 2 bases and J gave up 0 bases, with 8 bases separating them. Reasons for excluding patients were uncontrolled infection, other autoimmune disease, pregnancy or lactation. The diagnostic basis comprised clinical symptoms, serum thyroxine and TRAb, thyroid ultrasound and orbital computed tomography. The source of the sample is a study of T cells in Graves' hyperthyroidism and ophthalmopathy. Using RNA transcripts as the source, TCR beta CDR3 regions were amplified. In the first-round RT-PCR of the TCR CDR3, the HTBI primer set was used. From the multiplex PCR reads, TCRdb called clonotypes with MiXCR, one entry per CDR3 protein. The sample shows around 760,000 distinct CDR3 sequences, roughly 32% of them seen only once.

The specimen sequenced was blood. The clonotype was recovered from a woman between 40 and 50 years old with Graves' hyperthyroidism. V gene TRBV2 combines with J gene TRBJ1-3; D unclear. The DNA of the CDR3 is TGTGCCAGCAGTGAATATACCGGCTCTGGAAACACCATATATTTT. Its translation is CASSEYTGSGNTIYF.